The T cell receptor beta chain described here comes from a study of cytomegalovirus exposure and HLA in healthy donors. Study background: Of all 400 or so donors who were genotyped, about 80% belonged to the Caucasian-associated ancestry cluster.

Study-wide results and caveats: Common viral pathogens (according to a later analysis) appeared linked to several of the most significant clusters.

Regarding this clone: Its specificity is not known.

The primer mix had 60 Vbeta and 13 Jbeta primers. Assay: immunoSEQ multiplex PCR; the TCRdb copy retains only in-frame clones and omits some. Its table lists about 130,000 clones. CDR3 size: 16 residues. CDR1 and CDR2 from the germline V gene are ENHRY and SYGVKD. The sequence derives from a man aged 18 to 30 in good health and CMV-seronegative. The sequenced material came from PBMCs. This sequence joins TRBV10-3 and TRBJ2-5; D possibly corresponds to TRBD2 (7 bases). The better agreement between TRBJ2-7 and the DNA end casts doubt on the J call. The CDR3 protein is CAISESNGGAGYEQYF. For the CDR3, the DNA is TGTGCCATCAGTGAGTCGAATGGGGGGGCAGGGTACGAGCAGTACTTC.